What follows are 13 T cell receptor beta chains derived from one specimen sequenced in a study of T cells in Graves' hyperthyroidism and ophthalmopathy. Amplified TCR beta CDR3 regions came from RNA transcripts. Researchers ran a first-round RT-PCR on the TCR CDR3 using the HTBI primer set. TCRdb called the multiplex PCR reads again in MiXCR, with one record for every CDR3 protein. The data contain 200,000 to 250,000 distinct CDR3 sequences, about a sixth of them singletons. The sequencing input was blood. These TCRs come from a woman between 18 and 30 years old with Graves' ophthalmopathy.

This clonotype occurred many times. The chain recombines TRBV2 with TRBJ2-6; TRBD1 matches at 7 bases. Trimming at V came to 8 bases and at J to 6 bases, leaving 13 bases not matched to a gene. The CDR3 runs to 16 residues. CDR1 and CDR2 from the germline V gene are SNHLY and FYNNEI. The CDR3 coding sequence is TGTGCCAGCTCCCGGGACAGTGGCTCTCCGGCCAACGTCCTGACTTTC. Amino acid sequence: CASSRDSGSPANVLTF.

This clonotype was seen more than once but under ten times. The chain uses TRBV5-6 and TRBJ2-1; 9 nucleotides align to TRBD2. The CDR3 runs to 15 residues. After removal of 2 bases from V and 4 bases from J, the junction contained 4 bases not matched to a gene. The V gene's germline CDR1 is SGHDT and CDR2 YYEEEE. CDR3 in amino acids: CASSFSGGTYNEQFF. The DNA for the CDR3 is TGTGCCAGCAGCTTTAGCGGGGGTACGTACAATGAGCAGTTCTTC.

The genes are TRBV28 and TRBJ1-4; no firm D call. This CDR3 is 15 amino acids long. Per the germline V gene, CDR1 is MDHEN and CDR2 is SYDVKM. The V gene lost 6 bases and the J gene lost 5 bases, with 16 bases spanning the gap. CDR3 nucleotide sequence: TGTGCCAGCAGCCCCGCCGGGATTGGAAATGAAAAACTGTTTTTT. Protein sequence: CASSPAGIGNEKLFF.

In this sample, this clonotype turned up many times. In nucleotides, the CDR3 is TGCAGCGTGGGGGACACCCAAGGAGGGGTCCAGTACTTC. Translated: CSVGDTQGGVQYF. V is TRBV29-1 and J is TRBJ2-5; D assignment may be TRBD1 or TRBD2 (6 bases each). CDR3 size: 13 residues. V shed 6 bases and J shed 10 bases, with 21 bases lying between them. Germline values: CDR1 SQVTM, CDR2 ANQGSEA.

This clonotype was counted at least ten times. The V and J genes are TRBV6-5 and TRBJ2-3, with D possibly being TRBD2 (5 bases). Germline V lookup: CDR1 MNHEY, CDR2 SVGAGI. The V end lost 0 bases, the J end lost 5 bases, and 12 bases lay between the germline ends. This CDR3 region has 15 residues. This CDR3 reads CASSYSSSQRDTQYF. CDR3 DNA: TGTGCCAGCAGTTACTCCTCTAGCCAAAGAGATACGCAGTATTTT.

This clonotype was detected ten times or more. The chain joins TRBV3-1 to TRBJ2-1; the D is unclear. The CDR3 runs to 16 residues. With 4 bases removed from V and 12 bases from J, the gap between germline ends came to 25 bases. CDR1 is LGHDT, CDR2 YNNKEL, per germline (reference sequence). CDR3 protein: CASSREPQGRLDRQFF. CDR3 in DNA: TGTGCCAGCAGCCGTGAACCCCAAGGTAGGCTCGATCGGCAGTTCTTC.

This clonotype was observed many times. The chain has TRBV20-1 and TRBJ1-2, with TRBD1 matching over 7 bases. In germline, CDR1 is DFQATT, CDR2 SNEGSKA (reference sequence). The CDR3 length is 14 residues. V lost 0 bases and J lost 4; bases outside the gene matches: 5. The CDR3 is CSARDGGGGYGYTF. The CDR3 nucleotides read TGCAGTGCTAGAGATGGAGGGGGCGGCTATGGCTACACCTTC.

At least ten counts were recorded for this clonotype. V usage is TRBV12-3 or TRBV12-4 and J usage is TRBJ1-4, with 8 nucleotides matching TRBD1. The J segment lost 8 bases and the V segment lost 5 bases, leaving 13 bases of the junction unmatched. This CDR3 contains 16 residues. The CDR3 DNA sequence: TGTGCCAGCAGTCCTACCGGAGGACAGGGAGGAGAAAAACTGTTTTTT. Translation: CASSPTGGQGGEKLFF.

This clonotype was detected ten times or more. V gene TRBV30 combines with J gene TRBJ2-2; D might be TRBD1 (6 bases). V gave up 7 bases and J gave up 5 bases, with 11 bases separating them. Germline loops: CDR1 GTSNPN, CDR2 SVGIG (reference sequence). This CDR3 spans 12 amino acids. CDR3 sequence reads: CALTQGTGELFF. CDR3 bases: TGTGCCTTAACACAGGGTACCGGGGAGCTGTTTTTT.

The chain carries TRBV12-3 or TRBV12-4 and TRBJ2-1, with 11 bases fitting TRBD2. This CDR3 is built from 15 residues. J gave up 9 bases and V 5 bases, and 9 bases lay outside the gene matches. The CDR3 DNA follows: TGTGCCAGCAGTCCAGTAGCGGGGGGGCAGGGTGAGCAGTTCTTC. Residues: CASSPVAGGQGEQFF.

This clonotype occurred many times. The chain is built from TRBV13 and TRBJ2-1, with TRBD2 identical over 11 bases. This CDR3 comprises 15 residues. From germline, CDR1 is PRHDT and CDR2 FYEKMQ (reference sequence). With V trimmed by 5 bases and J by 6 bases, 6 bases remained unmatched. The CDR3 reads CASSITSGSRNEQFF. CDR3 bases: TGTGCCAGCAGCATTACTAGCGGGAGTCGCAATGAGCAGTTCTTC.

The chain joins TRBV3-1 to TRBJ2-6; 8 bases fit TRBD1. This CDR3 is 18 amino acids long. Trimming removed 5 bases from V and 4 bases from J; junction bases left unmatched: 13. Germline V gene data show CDR1 as LGHDT and CDR2 as YNNKEL (reference sequence). The CDR3 region has the DNA TGTGCCAGCAGCACCCGACAGGGGCGAGGTTACGGGGCCAACGTCCTGACTTTC. Translated, it gives CASSTRQGRGYGANVLTF.

At least ten counts were recorded for this clonotype. The rearrangement joins TRBV27 to TRBJ2-5; tentatively, D is TRBD1 (5 bases). Trimming took 8 bases from V and 1 from J, leaving 8 bases between them. CDR3 length: 12 amino acids. Germline V CDR1 and CDR2: MNHEY, SMNVEV (reference sequence). This chain's CDR3 is CASGRVQETQYF. The CDR3, as DNA: TGTGCCAGCGGCAGGGTCCAAGAGACCCAGTACTTC.